The present T cell receptor (beta chain) was sequenced within a study of cytomegalovirus exposure and HLA in healthy donors. Study observations and caveats: According to the study, about 180 TCR beta chains were cytomegalovirus-associated. Common viral pathogens seemed to be connected with several of the most significant clusters, according to a later analysis. Across donors, presence/absence analyses took sequencing depth to be roughly uniform.

PCR amplification relied on 60 Vbeta primers (plus 13 Jbeta primers). The table came from immunoSEQ multiplex PCR; TCRdb's copy has only in-frame clones and leaves some out. The sample carries about 110,000 clones, 82% recorded once. As concerns this clone: The antigen is unknown.

CDR1 and CDR2 (germline): SGHAT, FQNNGV. The ends lost 5 bases at V and 5 bases at J; junction bases unmatched: 2. The CDR3 sequence is 14 residues long. The sample comprised PBMCs. This chain connects TRBV11-2 to TRBJ2-1, with 11 bases that match TRBD2. The receptor was isolated from a woman aged 18 to 35 in good health and CMV-seronegative. DNA for the CDR3: TGTGCCAGCAGCGCGACTAGCGGGAACAATGAGCAGTTCTTC. Translated: CASSATSGNNEQFF.